This paragraph covers one T cell receptor beta chain sequence. Its specific antigen is unknown. No per-base quality is available; no much larger clone lies one base away. The same CDR3 also results from other DNA sequences found in this sample. This entry belongs to a study of blood T cell repertoires in COVID-19 (dated by TCRdb to the early 2020s). Broadly, across the study: Samples from collaborators originated in the United States, Italy and Spain and spanned both the acute and convalescent phases of COVID-19. HLA class I and class II types, where available, came from metadata supplied by the sample provider rather than from assay-based typing. The repertoires were released in a freely available public database meant as a resource for research on the immune response to SARS-CoV-2. Subjects who had been exposed to COVID-19, were actively infected with it, or had recovered from it provided the deeply sampled blood TCRbeta repertoires that made up the dataset. Nearly every sample came with metadata listing a de-identified subject ID, COVID-19 status, age in years and sex. The prospective study material was composed of cDNA or gDNA derived from T cells, B-cell-depleted T cells, or PBMCs. The samples were drawn from two sources: the first 160 participants of the ongoing ImmuneRACE study, and about 1,300 subjects contributed by 6 global collaborators.

Paper-wide results and their limitations: The quantity of clinical and demographic metadata differed by source and by participant and was supplied without curation.

Participants in the prospective study were enrolled through a virtual design, were aged 18 to 89 years, and lived in some 24 United States geographic areas. In the prospective study, participants were assigned to cohorts based on the clinical history participants reported in a screening survey and a study questionnaire. Mobile phlebotomists in the prospective study collected whole blood, serum and a nasopharyngeal or oropharyngeal swab from every participant. Over a roughly 2-month period, participants in the prospective study had the option of providing additional blood draws and questionnaires. Prospective study blood samples were shipped either frozen or at room temperature before DNA extraction. The immunoSEQ Assay, a bias-controlled multiplex PCR, was used to amplify TCRbeta CDR3 regions from genomic DNA. Processing in the source paper ran as follows. The number of nucleated cells in each sample was estimated by amplification of reference gene primers within the assay. Sequence reads were collapsed and filtered to measure the absolute abundance of every unique TCRbeta CDR3 rearrangement. Productive Simpson clonality was computed per sample as the square root of Simpson's diversity index over productive rearrangements. Entries here come from immuneACCESS through TCRdb and include only in-frame sequences with V and J called. Some clones fail to appear in such tables; in the studies checked, an unresolved V gene covers under half of the shortfall, and the cause of the remainder is unknown. From that table come the V and J calls and clone size; the DNA was used to work out D and trimming. The sample table lists about 400,000 clones, approximately 91% of them with a count of one. The ten largest clones represent roughly 1.9% of the sample.

The cysteine opens and the phenylalanine closes a CDR3 of 13 amino acids. The kept DNA is CDR3 alone, 39 bases in frame from the first base. A distance of 9 bases separates the germline ends of V and J, which lose 5 bases and 3 bases respectively. The germline V gene (reference sequence) provides CDR1 MNHEY and CDR2 SMNVEV. The sample comprised PBMCs or T cells enriched from blood (not recorded which). This chain joins TRBV27 to TRBJ2-3, with TRBD1 perhaps the D gene, on 5 matching bases. This clonotype originated in a woman in her thirties or forties with acute COVID-19. Here the CDR3 is given as CASSPRDTDTQYF. The DNA is TGTGCCAGCAGTCCCAGGGATACAGATACGCAGTATTTT.